The 2 T cell receptor beta chains below come from one sample, sequenced in a study of cytomegalovirus exposure and HLA in healthy donors (dated by TCRdb to the late 2010s). The library was produced with the immunoSEQ multiplex PCR assay. A mixture of 60 forward primers for TCR Vbeta segments and 13 reverse primers for TCR Jbeta segments was used in the multiplex PCR. TCRdb's version of the immuneACCESS table is confined to in-frame rearrangements and falls short of the full clone set. An unresolved V gene accounts for under half of the shortfall where checked; the remainder is of unknown origin. Across this sample there are approximately 170,000 clones, with about 85% seen only once. The top ten constitute about 2.7% of the sample. The sample taken for sequencing was PBMCs. The source of these receptors is a man under 40 in good health and CMV-seropositive.

This chain joins TRBV9 and TRBJ2-1; 15 nucleotides match TRBD2. Germline loops: CDR1 SGDLS, CDR2 YYNGEE. The CDR3 loop spans 16 amino acids. Losses at the gene ends were 4 bases for V and 12 bases for J; bases not matched to a gene: 11. CDR3 nucleotide sequence: TGTGCCAGCAGCCCTCGGACTAGCGGGGGGGTTAGGGGGCAGTTCTTC. Protein product: CASSPRTSGGVRGQFF.

The chain couples TRBV7-8 to TRBJ1-1; tentative D call: TRBD1 (6 bases). The CDR3 covers 13 residues. CDR1 is SGHVS, CDR2 FQNEAQ, per germline. V was pared by 3 bases and J by 8 bases, with 13 bases between. The CDR3 region is CASSFPGQPEAFF. CDR3 sequence (DNA): TGTGCCAGCAGCTTCCCAGGACAGCCCGAAGCTTTCTTT.